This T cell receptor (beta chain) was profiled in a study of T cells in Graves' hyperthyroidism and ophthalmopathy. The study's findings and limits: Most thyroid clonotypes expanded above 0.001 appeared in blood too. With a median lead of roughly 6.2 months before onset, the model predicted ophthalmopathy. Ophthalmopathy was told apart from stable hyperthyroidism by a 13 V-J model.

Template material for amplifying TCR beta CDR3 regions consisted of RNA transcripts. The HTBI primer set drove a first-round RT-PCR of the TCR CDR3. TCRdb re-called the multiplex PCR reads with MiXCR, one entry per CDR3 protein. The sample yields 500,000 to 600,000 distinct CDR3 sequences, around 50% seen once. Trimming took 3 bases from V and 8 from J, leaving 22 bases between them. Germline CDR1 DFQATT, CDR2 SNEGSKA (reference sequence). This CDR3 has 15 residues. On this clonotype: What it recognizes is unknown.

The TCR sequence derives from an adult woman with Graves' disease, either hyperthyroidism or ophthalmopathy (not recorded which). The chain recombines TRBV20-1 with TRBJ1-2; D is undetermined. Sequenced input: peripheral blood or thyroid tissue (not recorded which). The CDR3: CSASSKVSPEGGYTF. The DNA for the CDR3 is TGCAGTGCTAGTTCCAAGGTTAGTCCGGAAGGGGGCTACACCTTC.